This is a list of T cell receptor beta chains from one sample in a study of OX40 agonist ivuxolimab in advanced cancers. The data were produced by immunoSEQ multiplex PCR, yet TCRdb's version contains in-frame clones alone and is incomplete. The table lists tens of thousands of clones, approximately 84% of them singletons, with roughly 27% in the top ten. The material sequenced was CD4+ or CD8+ T cells sorted from blood, taken in a trial of the OX40 agonist ivuxolimab. These receptors all come from an adult with an advanced solid tumor such as melanoma, head and neck, liver or kidney cancer. Each CDR3 is given with its conserved first and last residue. The order of the fields is V gene, J gene, clone size, D gene, CDR3 DNA, CDR3 protein. D genes are given only for firm matches. Not every row has a clone size; where given, it reads once, few, many or a size class.

v_gene: TRBV11-2
j_gene: TRBJ2-3
abundance: .
d_gene: TRBD2
CDR3nt: TGTGCCAGCAGCTTAGGTACTAGCGGGGGCACAGATACGCAGTATTTT
CDR3aa: CASSLGTSGGTDTQYF

v_gene: TRBV15
j_gene: TRBJ2-7
abundance: .
d_gene: TRBD2
CDR3nt: TGTGCCACCAGCCCCCCGGGGCTAGCGGGGGGGACCGTCCAGAACGAGCAGTACTTC
CDR3aa: CATSPPGLAGGTVQNEQYF

v_gene: TRBV29-1
j_gene: TRBJ2-3
abundance: .
d_gene: TRBD1
CDR3nt: TGCAGCGTTGAAGGGGGTGCAGGGGGTTGGGGCACAGATACGCAGTATTTT
CDR3aa: CSVEGGAGGWGTDTQYF

v_gene: TRBV27
j_gene: TRBJ2-1
abundance: .
d_gene: TRBD2
CDR3nt: TGTGCCAGCAGTTTAACTACCGGGACTAGCGGGACCAACAGGGATGAGCAGTTCTTC
CDR3aa: CASSLTTGTSGTNRDEQFF

v_gene: TRBV9
j_gene: TRBJ2-2
abundance: .
d_gene: .
CDR3nt: TGTGCCAGCAGCCCATGGACAGCGAACACCGGGGAGCTGTTTTTT
CDR3aa: CASSPWTANTGELFF

v_gene: TRBV6-1
j_gene: TRBJ2-7
abundance: .
d_gene: TRBD1
CDR3nt: TGTGCCAGCAGTAGGGACAGTTCCTCCTACGAGCAGTACTTC
CDR3aa: CASSRDSSSYEQYF

v_gene: TRBV27
j_gene: TRBJ1-5
abundance: .
d_gene: .
CDR3nt: TGTGCCAGCAGTTTGTTGGGGGATCAGCCCCAGCATTTT
CDR3aa: CASSLLGDQPQHF

v_gene: TRBV4-1
j_gene: TRBJ2-7
abundance: .
d_gene: TRBD2
CDR3nt: TGCGCCAGCAGCCAAGGAGGCGGGGGGACCTACGAGCAGTACTTC
CDR3aa: CASSQGGGGTYEQYF

v_gene: TRBV4-1
j_gene: TRBJ2-7
abundance: .
d_gene: TRBD2
CDR3nt: TGCGCCAGCGCCCGACTAGCGGGACCCTACGAGCAGTACTTC
CDR3aa: CASARLAGPYEQYF

v_gene: TRBV6-1
j_gene: TRBJ1-4
abundance: .
d_gene: .
CDR3nt: TGTGCCAGCAGTGAACTGGGGGAAACTTATGAAAAACTGTTTTTT
CDR3aa: CASSELGETYEKLFF

v_gene: TRBV7-8
j_gene: TRBJ2-1
abundance: .
d_gene: .
CDR3nt: TGTGCCAGCAGCTTAGGAGAGCTGAGCTCCTACAATGAGCAGTTCTTC
CDR3aa: CASSLGELSSYNEQFF

v_gene: TRBV5-1
j_gene: TRBJ2-5
abundance: .
d_gene: .
CDR3nt: TGCGCCAGCAGTTCGGTAGCGGAAACCCAGTACTTC
CDR3aa: CASSSVAETQYF

v_gene: TRBV27
j_gene: TRBJ1-5
abundance: .
d_gene: TRBD1
CDR3nt: TGTGCCAGCAGTTCATTAAACCGGGACAGGGGGAAGCTCGGCAATCAGCCCCAGCATTTT
CDR3aa: CASSSLNRDRGKLGNQPQHF

v_gene: TRBV2
j_gene: TRBJ1-2
abundance: .
d_gene: TRBD1
CDR3nt: TGTGCCAGCAGTGAAACGGGACAGGGGTACGGCTACACCTTC
CDR3aa: CASSETGQGYGYTF

v_gene: TRBV12-5
j_gene: TRBJ2-1
abundance: .
d_gene: TRBD1
CDR3nt: TGTGCTAGTGGTTTGGAAGAGAGACAGGGGGCCTACAATGAGCAGTTCTTC
CDR3aa: CASGLEERQGAYNEQFF

v_gene: TRBV7-8
j_gene: TRBJ1-5
abundance: .
d_gene: .
CDR3nt: TGTGCCAGCAGCTTGGGTAGGGGAGGCAATCAGCCCCAGCATTTT
CDR3aa: CASSLGRGGNQPQHF

v_gene: TRBV5-1
j_gene: TRBJ1-6
abundance: .
d_gene: TRBD1
CDR3nt: TGCGCCAGCAGTACAGGACAGGGGCAGATACCTAATTCACCCCTCCACTTT
CDR3aa: CASSTGQGQIPNSPLHF

v_gene: TRBV7-9
j_gene: TRBJ2-2
abundance: .
d_gene: TRBD2
CDR3nt: TGTGCCAGCAGCACCAGAGGCGGGGGGACACCCACCGGGGAGCTGTTTTTT
CDR3aa: CASSTRGGGTPTGELFF

v_gene: TRBV27
j_gene: TRBJ1-6
abundance: .
d_gene: .
CDR3nt: TGTGCCAGCAGTTTTCCACCGTCAGCTTACTATAATTCACCCCTCCACTTT
CDR3aa: CASSFPPSAYYNSPLHF

v_gene: TRBV7-9
j_gene: TRBJ2-2
abundance: many
d_gene: TRBD1
CDR3nt: TGTGCCAGCAGCTCCGACAGGGGGTTTAACACCGGGGAGCTGTTTTTT
CDR3aa: CASSSDRGFNTGELFF

v_gene: TRBV2
j_gene: TRBJ2-7
abundance: once
d_gene: .
CDR3nt: TGTGCCAGCAGTGAAGTAGCAGGCCACGAGCAGTACTTC
CDR3aa: CASSEVAGHEQYF

v_gene: TRBV28
j_gene: TRBJ2-1
abundance: once
d_gene: TRBD2
CDR3nt: TGTGCCAGCTCCCGCGGGGGCTCCTACAATGAGCAGTTCTTC
CDR3aa: CASSRGGSYNEQFF

v_gene: TRBV11-2
j_gene: TRBJ2-7
abundance: .
d_gene: .
CDR3nt: TGTGCCAGCAGCTTAGGGCCCGGATGGCAGAGTAACTACGAGCAGTACTTC
CDR3aa: CASSLGPGWQSNYEQYF

v_gene: TRBV7-6
j_gene: TRBJ1-4
abundance: .
d_gene: .
CDR3nt: TGTGCCAGCAGCATAGACGGTGCAACTAATGAAAAACTGTTTTTT
CDR3aa: CASSIDGATNEKLFF